This TCR beta chain stems from a study of T cells after yellow fever vaccination. Many counts were recorded for this clonotype. Antigen unknown. Overall study results and limits: Among primary-vaccination clones, most reappeared after the booster, at about 95% for CD4 and around 91% for CD8. Only a small proportion of the clonotypes turned up in both the CD4 and the CD8 compartments, likely arising from convergent recombination.

TCRdb reprocessed the 5' RACE reads via MiXCR and lists one record per CDR3 protein. The sample has some 390,000 distinct CDR3 sequences; roughly a sixth are singletons. Trimming removed 4 bases at V and 4 bases at J, with 10 bases between. CDR3 length equals 12 residues. Per the germline V gene, CDR1 is SQVTM and CDR2 is ANQGSEA. The genes are TRBV29-1 and TRBJ1-1; D may be TRBD1 (6 bases). The TCR comes from a man aged 18 to 29 who received the YFV17D yellow fever vaccine. The material sequenced was PBMCs, taken before the yellow fever booster vaccination. Here the CDR3 DNA reads TGCAGCGTTGGAAGGGGGGGCACTGAAGCTTTCTTT. Translation: CSVGRGGTEAFF. Together with reference TRBV29-1 and TRBJ1-1, the CDR3 gives the full variable domain: SAVISQKPSRDICQRGTSLTIQCQVDSQVTMMFWYRQQPGQSLTLIATANQGSEATYESGFVIDKFPISRPNLTFSTLTVSNMSPEDSSIYLCSVGRGGTEAFFGQGTRLTVV.